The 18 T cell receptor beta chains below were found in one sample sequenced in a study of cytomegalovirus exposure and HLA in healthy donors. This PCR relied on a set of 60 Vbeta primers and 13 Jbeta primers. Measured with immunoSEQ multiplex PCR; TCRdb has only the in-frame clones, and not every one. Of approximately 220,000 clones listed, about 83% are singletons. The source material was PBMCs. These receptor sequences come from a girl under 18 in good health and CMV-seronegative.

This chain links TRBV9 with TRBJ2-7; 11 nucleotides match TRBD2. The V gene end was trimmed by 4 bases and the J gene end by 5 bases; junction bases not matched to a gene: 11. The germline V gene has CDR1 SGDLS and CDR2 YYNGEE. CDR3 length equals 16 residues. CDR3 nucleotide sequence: TGTGCCAGCAGCCGACCTCAACTAGCGGGGGCACACGAGCAGTACTTC. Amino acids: CASSRPQLAGAHEQYF. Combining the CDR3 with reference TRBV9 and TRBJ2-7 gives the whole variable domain DSGVTQTPKHLITATGQRVTLRCSPRSGDLSVYWYQQSLDQGLQFLIQYYNGEERAKGNILERFSAQQFPDLHSELNLSSLELGDSALYFCASSRPQLAGAHEQYFGPGTRLTVT.

This CDR3 is CATIDPGQSYEQYF. DNA of the CDR3: TGTGCCACGATAGATCCGGGACAGTCCTACGAGCAGTACTTC. This chain uses TRBV10-3 with TRBJ2-7, with 7 bases matching TRBD1. V was clipped by 10 bases and J by 1 base; unmatched bases: 10. The CDR3 totals 14 residues. Germline CDR1 and CDR2: ENHRY and SYGVKD.

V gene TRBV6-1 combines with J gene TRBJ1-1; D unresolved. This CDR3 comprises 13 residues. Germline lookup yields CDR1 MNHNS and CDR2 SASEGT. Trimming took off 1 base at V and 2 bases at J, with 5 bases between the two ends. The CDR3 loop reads CASSEVYNTEAFF. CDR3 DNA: TGTGCCAGCAGTGAAGTCTATAACACTGAAGCTTTCTTT.

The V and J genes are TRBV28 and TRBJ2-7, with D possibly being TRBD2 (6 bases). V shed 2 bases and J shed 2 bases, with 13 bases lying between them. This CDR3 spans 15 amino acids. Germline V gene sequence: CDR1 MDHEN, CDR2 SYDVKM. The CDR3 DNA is TGTGCCAGCAGTTTAGGAGGCGGGATTACCTACGAGCAGTACTTC. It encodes CASSLGGGITYEQYF.

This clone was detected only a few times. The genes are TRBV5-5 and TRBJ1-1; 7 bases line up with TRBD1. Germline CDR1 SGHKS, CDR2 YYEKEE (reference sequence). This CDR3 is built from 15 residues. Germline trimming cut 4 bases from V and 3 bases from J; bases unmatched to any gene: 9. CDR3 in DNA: TGTGCCAGCAGCCCGAATGACAGGGTCTACACTGAAGCTTTCTTT. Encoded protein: CASSPNDRVYTEAFF.

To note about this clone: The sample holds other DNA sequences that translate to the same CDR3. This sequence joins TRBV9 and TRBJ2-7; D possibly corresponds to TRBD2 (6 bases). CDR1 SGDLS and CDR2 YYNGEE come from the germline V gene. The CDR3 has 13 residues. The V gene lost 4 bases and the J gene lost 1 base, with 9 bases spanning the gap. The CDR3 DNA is TGTGCCAGCAGCCCCGGGGGTTCCTACGAGCAGTACTTC. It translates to CASSPGGSYEQYF.

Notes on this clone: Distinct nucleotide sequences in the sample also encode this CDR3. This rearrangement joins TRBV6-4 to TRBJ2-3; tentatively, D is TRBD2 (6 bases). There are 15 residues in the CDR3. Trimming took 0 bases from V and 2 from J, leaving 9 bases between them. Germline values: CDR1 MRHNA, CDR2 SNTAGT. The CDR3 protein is CASSDSGGSTDTQYF. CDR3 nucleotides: TGTGCCAGCAGTGACTCGGGGGGTTCCACAGATACGCAGTATTTT.

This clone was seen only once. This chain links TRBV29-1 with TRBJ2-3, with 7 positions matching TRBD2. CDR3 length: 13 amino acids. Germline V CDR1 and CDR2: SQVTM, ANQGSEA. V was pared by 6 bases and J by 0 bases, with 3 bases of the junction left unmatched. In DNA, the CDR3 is TGCAGCGTATATAGCGGGAGCACAGATACGCAGTATTTT. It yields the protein CSVYSGSTDTQYF.

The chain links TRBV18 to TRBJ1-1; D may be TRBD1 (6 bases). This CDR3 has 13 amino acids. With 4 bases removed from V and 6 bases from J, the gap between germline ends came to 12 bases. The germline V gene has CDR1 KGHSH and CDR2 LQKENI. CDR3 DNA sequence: TGTGCCAGCTCACAAAGACAGGACTCTGAAGCTTTCTTT. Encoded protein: CASSQRQDSEAFF.

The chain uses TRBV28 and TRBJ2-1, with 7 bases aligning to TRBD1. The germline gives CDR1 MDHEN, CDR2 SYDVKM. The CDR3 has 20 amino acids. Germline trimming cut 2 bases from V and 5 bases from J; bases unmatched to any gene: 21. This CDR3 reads CASSLGIGGQALFPNNEQFF. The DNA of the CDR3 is TGTGCCAGCAGTTTAGGGATCGGCGGACAGGCCCTTTTTCCGAACAATGAGCAGTTCTTC.

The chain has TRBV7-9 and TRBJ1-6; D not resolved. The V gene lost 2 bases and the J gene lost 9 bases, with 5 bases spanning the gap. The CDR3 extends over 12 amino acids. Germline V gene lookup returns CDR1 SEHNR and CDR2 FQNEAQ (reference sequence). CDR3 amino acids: CASSLPVSPLHF. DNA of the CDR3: TGTGCCAGCAGCTTACCTGTTTCACCCCTCCACTTT. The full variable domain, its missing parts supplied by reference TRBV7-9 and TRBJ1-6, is DTGVSQNPRHKITKRGQNVTFRCDPISEHNRLYWYRQTLGQGPEFLTYFQNEAQLEKSRLLSDRFSAERPKGSFSTLEIQRTEQGDSAMYLCASSLPVSPLHFGNGTRLTVT.

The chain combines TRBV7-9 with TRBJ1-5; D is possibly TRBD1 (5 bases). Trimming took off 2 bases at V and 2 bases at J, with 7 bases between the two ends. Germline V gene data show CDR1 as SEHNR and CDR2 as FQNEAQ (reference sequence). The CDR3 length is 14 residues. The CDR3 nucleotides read TGTGCCAGCAGCTTATCGACAGGCAATCAGCCCCAGCATTTT. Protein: CASSLSTGNQPQHF.

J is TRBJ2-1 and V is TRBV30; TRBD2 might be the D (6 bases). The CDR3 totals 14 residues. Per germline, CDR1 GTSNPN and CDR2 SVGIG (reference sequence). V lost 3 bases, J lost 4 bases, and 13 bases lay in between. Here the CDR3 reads CAWRAGLGYNEQFF. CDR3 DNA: TGTGCCTGGAGGGCGGGACTCGGATACAATGAGCAGTTCTTC.

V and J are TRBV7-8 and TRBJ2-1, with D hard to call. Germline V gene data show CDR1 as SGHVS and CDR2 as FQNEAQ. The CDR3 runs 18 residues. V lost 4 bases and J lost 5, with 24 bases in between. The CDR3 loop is CASSSPWRRPPINNEQFF. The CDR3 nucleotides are TGTGCCAGCAGCTCCCCTTGGCGGCGGCCCCCCATAAACAATGAGCAGTTCTTC. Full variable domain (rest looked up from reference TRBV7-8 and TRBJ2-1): GAGVSQSPRYKVAKRGQDVALRCDPISGHVSLFWYQQALGQGPEFLTYFQNEAQLDKSGLPSDRFFAERPEGSVSTLKIQRTQQEDSAVYLCASSSPWRRPPINNEQFFGPGTRLTVL.

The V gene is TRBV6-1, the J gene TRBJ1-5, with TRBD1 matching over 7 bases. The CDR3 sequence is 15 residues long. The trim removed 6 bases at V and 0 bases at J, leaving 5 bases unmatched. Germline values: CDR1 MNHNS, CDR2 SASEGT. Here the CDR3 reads CASRDREFSNQPQHF. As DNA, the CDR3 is TGTGCCAGCAGAGACAGGGAATTTAGCAATCAGCCCCAGCATTTT.

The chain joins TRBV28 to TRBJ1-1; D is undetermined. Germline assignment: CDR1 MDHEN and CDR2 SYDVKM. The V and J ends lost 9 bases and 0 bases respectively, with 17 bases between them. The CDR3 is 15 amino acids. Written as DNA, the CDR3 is TGTGCCAGTTCGCCCCCCCAGATTATGAACACTGAAGCTTTCTTT. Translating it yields CASSPPQIMNTEAFF.

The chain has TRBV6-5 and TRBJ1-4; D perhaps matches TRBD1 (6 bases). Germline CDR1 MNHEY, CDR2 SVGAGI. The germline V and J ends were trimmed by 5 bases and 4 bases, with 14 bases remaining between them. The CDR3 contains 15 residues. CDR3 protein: CASSVYRADNEKLFF. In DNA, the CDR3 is TGTGCCAGCAGTGTCTACAGGGCGGATAATGAAAAACTGTTTTTT.

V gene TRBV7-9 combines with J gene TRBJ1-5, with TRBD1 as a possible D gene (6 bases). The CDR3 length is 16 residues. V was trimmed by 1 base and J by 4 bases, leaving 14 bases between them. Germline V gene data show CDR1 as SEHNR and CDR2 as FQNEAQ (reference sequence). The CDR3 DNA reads TGTGCCAGCAGCTTAGACGTCGGACAGCCAAATCAGCCCCAGCATTTT. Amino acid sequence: CASSLDVGQPNQPQHF. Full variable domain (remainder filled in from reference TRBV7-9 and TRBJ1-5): DTGVSQNPRHKITKRGQNVTFRCDPISEHNRLYWYRQTLGQGPEFLTYFQNEAQLEKSRLLSDRFSAERPKGSFSTLEIQRTEQGDSAMYLCASSLDVGQPNQPQHFGDGTRLSIL.